The clone carrying this T cell receptor (beta chain) was observed a handful of times. Its antigen is as yet unknown. This record comes from a study of T-cell reconstitution after alpha-beta-depleted transplantation in children. The study's findings and limits: In patients about two months after transplant, alpha-beta T cells reportedly arose from several hundred expanded graft clones. Hyperexpanded clones declined; after one year, newly produced T cells mostly supplied diversity. The high TCRbeta diversity at day 60 in some patients came from surviving recipient T cells and thymic progenitors.

The library targeted TCRbeta and was prepared with unique molecular identifiers. TCRdb itself ran the PCR reads through MiXCR, one entry per CDR3 protein. Of 90,000 to 100,000 distinct CDR3 sequences in the sample, around 22% were seen once. Germline CDR1 SGHRS, CDR2 YFSETQ. The trim removed 0 bases at V and 5 bases at J, leaving 8 bases unmatched. This CDR3 region has 16 residues. The sequenced sample was PBMCs, obtained before TCRalphabeta/CD19-depleted stem cell transplant. This receptor was taken from a boy aged 2 to 9 with acute lymphoblastic leukemia, due to receive a stem cell transplant. The V gene is TRBV5-1, the J gene TRBJ2-5, with 9 bases fitting TRBD2. This CDR3 reads CASSLGASGTIETQYF. CDR3 sequence (DNA): TGCGCCAGCAGCTTGGGGGCTAGCGGGACCATTGAGACCCAGTACTTC.